Included here is one TCR beta chain sequence, with context. Its target is not known. This entry is derived from a study of cytomegalovirus exposure and HLA in healthy donors. Study-level information: Within the Caucasian-associated ancestry cluster were roughly 82% of the approximately 390 genotyped donors. Study-wide results and caveats: In a later analysis, HLA-associated TCR beta chains were more clonally expanded than equally common others.

Trimming pared 6 bases from V and 0 bases from J, leaving 6 bases between. The germline V gene has CDR1 MRHNA and CDR2 SNTAGT. The CDR3 runs 14 residues. Use of 60 Vbeta and 13 Jbeta primers characterized the PCR. Authors' methods: As a later analysis found, there were around 86 million unique TCR beta chains, of which roughly 11 million were shared. The protocol was immunoSEQ multiplex PCR, while the TCRdb copy is restricted to in-frame clones and leaves out a portion. V and J calls and clone size follow that table, whereas D and trimming were derived from the DNA. Of 100,000 to 150,000 clones listed, over 75% are singletons.

Specimen: PBMCs. The receptor was derived from a man aged 18 to 30 in good health and CMV-seropositive. This rearrangement joins TRBV6-4 to TRBJ1-6; D uncertain. CDR3 bases: TGTGCCAGCAGCAGTGCCTCCTATAATTCACCCCTCCACTTT. This codes for CASSSASYNSPLHF.